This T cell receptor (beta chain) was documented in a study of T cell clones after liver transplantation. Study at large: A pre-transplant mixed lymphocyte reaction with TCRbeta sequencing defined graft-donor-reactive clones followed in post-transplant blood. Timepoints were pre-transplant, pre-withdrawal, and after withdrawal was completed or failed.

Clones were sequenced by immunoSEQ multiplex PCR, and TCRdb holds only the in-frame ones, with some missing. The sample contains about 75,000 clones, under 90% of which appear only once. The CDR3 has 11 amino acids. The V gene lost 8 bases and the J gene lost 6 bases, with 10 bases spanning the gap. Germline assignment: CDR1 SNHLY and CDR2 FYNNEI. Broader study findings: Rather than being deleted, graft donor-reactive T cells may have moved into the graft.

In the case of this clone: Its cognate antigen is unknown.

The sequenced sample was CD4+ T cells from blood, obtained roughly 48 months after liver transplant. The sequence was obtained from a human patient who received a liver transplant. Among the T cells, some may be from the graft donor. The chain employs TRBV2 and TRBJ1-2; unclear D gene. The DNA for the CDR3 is TGTGCCAGCGTGGGAACTGATGGCTACACCTTC. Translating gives CASVGTDGYTF.